The rows below give T cell receptor beta chains drawn from one sample of a study of cytomegalovirus exposure and HLA in healthy donors. Some clones are missing from TCRdb's copy, which holds only in-frame ones; the method was immunoSEQ multiplex PCR. The table lists about 140,000 clones, approximately 75% of them singletons. The sample was PBMCs. Every receptor here comes from a man aged 50-59 years in good health and CMV-seropositive. Each CDR3 is given with its conserved first and last residue. A D gene is named only where the DNA matches it firmly. Clone sizes are given selectively: once, few, many, or a class where the clone is expanded.

few,TRBD1,TRBJ1-5,TRBV19,TGTGCCAGTAGTGCGGACCAACCTCGGGGACAGGGTGAGCCCCAGCATTTT,CASSADQPRGQGEPQHF
NA,NA,TRBJ1-2,TRBV19,TGTGCCAGTACCGGTTCAGGGGTCTATGGCTACACCTTC,CASTGSGVYGYTF
NA,NA,TRBJ1-6,TRBV2,TGTGCCAGCCCCTCCGGGACAAGCAATAATTCACCCCTCCACTTT,CASPSGTSNNSPLHF
NA,TRBD1,TRBJ2-7,TRBV19,TGTGCCAGTAGTGGGGACAGGGGTGGGAACGAGCAGTACTTC,CASSGDRGGNEQYF
NA,TRBD2,TRBJ2-3,TRBV7-8,TGTGCCAGCAGCTTCGGGACTAGCGGGAGGGATACGCAGTATTTT,CASSFGTSGRDTQYF
NA,TRBD1,TRBJ2-7,TRBV29-1,TGCAGCGTGCAGAAGGACGGACAGGATCTCTACGAGCAGTACTTC,CSVQKDGQDLYEQYF
NA,TRBD1,TRBJ1-1,TRBV7-2,TGTGCCAGCAGCTTAGCCCCGACAGGGGCCACTGAAGCTTTCTTT,CASSLAPTGATEAFF
few,TRBD1,TRBJ2-5,TRBV11-2,TGTGCCAGTCGGGACAGTCAAGAGACCCAGTACTTC,CASRDSQETQYF
NA,TRBD1,TRBJ2-2,TRBV11-3,TGTGCCAGCAGCTCCCCAACAGGGGCGAACACCGGGGAGCTGTTTTTT,CASSSPTGANTGELFF
NA,NA,TRBJ2-2,TRBV6-6,TGTGCCAGCAGTTATGACAGTGCCGGGGAGCTGTTTTTT,CASSYDSAGELFF
NA,NA,TRBJ2-3,TRBV18,TGTGCCACCGGCCTATTGGGCGACACAGATACGCAGTATTTT,CATGLLGDTDTQYF
NA,TRBD1,TRBJ2-7,TRBV4-1,TGCGCCAGCAGCCTCACAGGGGGTAACGAGCAGTACTTC,CASSLTGGNEQYF
NA,NA,TRBJ2-7,TRBV18,TGTGCCAGCTCGGACACGGTTCGGAACGAGCAGTACTTC,CASSDTVRNEQYF
NA,TRBD1,TRBJ1-1,TRBV10-3,TGTGCCACCGGACAGGAGACCCCTGAAGCTTTCTTT,CATGQETPEAFF
NA,NA,TRBJ1-5,TRBV4-1,TGCGCCAGCAGCCAAACGGGTCAGCCCCAGCATTTT,CASSQTGQPQHF
NA,NA,TRBJ1-1,TRBV19,TGTGCCAGTAGTATAGGAATGAGGAACACTGAAGCTTTCTTT,CASSIGMRNTEAFF
NA,NA,TRBJ2-7,TRBV5-1,TGCGCCAGCAGCTTGGGACAGACACTGTCCTACGAGCAGTACTTC,CASSLGQTLSYEQYF
once,TRBD1,TRBJ1-5,TRBV15,TGTGCCACCAGCAGAGCCCCAGGGGGCGAGGACCCCCAGCATTTT,CATSRAPGGEDPQHF
once,TRBD1,TRBJ1-1,TRBV6-4,TGTGCCAGCTCCCTTACCGACAGGGGTAACACTGAAGCTTTCTTT,CASSLTDRGNTEAFF
once,NA,TRBJ1-1,TRBV7-2,TGTGCCAGCAGCTTACGATGGGCCCAGGTGAACACTGAAGCTTTCTTT,CASSLRWAQVNTEAFF
few,TRBD2,TRBJ2-3,TRBV18,TGTGCCAGCTCACCTGTGACTAGCGGGAGCCCCTCAGATACGCAGTATTTT,CASSPVTSGSPSDTQYF
NA,NA,TRBJ2-7,TRBV18,TGTGCCAGCTCCCGGGACACCGGAGGCTACGAGCAGTACTTC,CASSRDTGGYEQYF
NA,TRBD1,TRBJ2-7,TRBV29-1,TGCAGCGTTGAAGATCTCGGGGAGACAGGGGGCTCCGGCGAGCAGTACTTC,CSVEDLGETGGSGEQYF
NA,NA,TRBJ2-1,TRBV6-1,TGTGCCACAGTAGGGGGATTGGGCGACAATGAGCAGTTCTTC,CATVGGLGDNEQFF
NA,TRBD2,TRBJ2-7,TRBV5-1,TGCGCCAGCAGCTTGGGGGCCCTAGCGGGAGGCACCTACGAGCAGTACTTC,CASSLGALAGGTYEQYF
NA,NA,TRBJ2-1,TRBV11-2,TGTGCCAGCAGCCCTATGGGGAGGCGGGCTGAGCAGTTCTTC,CASSPMGRRAEQFF
NA,TRBD1,TRBJ1-1,TRBV7-9,TGTGCCAGCAGCGAGACAGGGGACACTGAAGCTTTCTTT,CASSETGDTEAFF
NA,TRBD1,TRBJ1-5,TRBV6-1,TGTGCCAGCAGTGAAGCACTGGACAGGGAGGAGGCAGGGAGCAATCAGCCCCAGCATTTT,CASSEALDREEAGSNQPQHF
NA,NA,TRBJ1-6,TRBV4-1,TGCGCCAGCAGCCAAGGACAAGGGGCAAATAATTCACCCCTCCACTTT,CASSQGQGANNSPLHF
NA,TRBD1,TRBJ2-1,TRBV19,TGTGCCAGTCTCCGGGACAGGGGGGCGGGTGAGCAGTTCTTC,CASLRDRGAGEQFF
NA,TRBD1,TRBJ2-7,TRBV5-1,TGCGCCAGCAGCCGGACAGGGCACGAGCAGTACTTC,CASSRTGHEQYF
once,TRBD2,TRBJ2-5,TRBV7-9,TGTGCCAGCAGCTTTTTTGGGGCGGGGGGAGAGACCCAGTACTTC,CASSFFGAGGETQYF
NA,TRBD1,TRBJ1-2,TRBV2,TGTGCCAGCAGCCAGGGGGTGTCAGATGGCTACACCTTC,CASSQGVSDGYTF
NA,NA,TRBJ1-1,TRBV5-6,TGTGCCAGCAGCTTGCAACAAAACACTGAAGCTTTCTTT,CASSLQQNTEAFF
few,NA,TRBJ1-1,TRBV4-3,TGCGCCAGCAGCCACTTGGGGGGGTTTAAAACTGAAGCTTTCTTT,CASSHLGGFKTEAFF
NA,NA,TRBJ2-7,TRBV6-6,TGTGCCAGCAGTCCCAGGGACTACGAGCAGTACTTC,CASSPRDYEQYF
NA,NA,TRBJ1-1,TRBV9,TGTGCCAGCAGCGTATTTTCAGGGTCTGAAGCTTTCTTT,CASSVFSGSEAFF
NA,TRBD2,TRBJ2-5,TRBV10-1,TGCGCCAGCAGTGAGGGACTAGCGGGGCAGAATGGCGGGACCCAGTACTTC,CASSEGLAGQNGGTQYF
NA,TRBD2,TRBJ2-4,TRBV29-1,TGCAGCGTTGAACTAGCGGGGAACATTCAGTACTTC,CSVELAGNIQYF
NA,NA,TRBJ1-2,TRBV5-4,TGTGCCAGCAGCTTCAGGGGTGCAGGTGGCTACACCTTC,CASSFRGAGGYTF
few,NA,TRBJ2-1,TRBV11-3,TGTGCCAGCAGCTTAGTGCTAGCGTACAATGAGCAGTTCTTC,CASSLVLAYNEQFF
NA,TRBD1,TRBJ1-4,TRBV7-9,TGTGCCAGCAGCTCTCCGACAGGGCGGAATGAAAAACTGTTTTTT,CASSSPTGRNEKLFF
NA,TRBD2,TRBJ2-2,TRBV5-1,TGCGCCAGCAGCTTGTCAGCGGGGGATACCGGGGAGCTGTTTTTT,CASSLSAGDTGELFF
NA,TRBD2,TRBJ2-1,TRBV9,TGTGCCAGCAGCGTAGACACCGGACTAGCGGGAGAATCATACAATGAGCAGTTCTTC,CASSVDTGLAGESYNEQFF
NA,NA,TRBJ2-1,TRBV11-2,TGTGCCAGCAGCTCCGGGGTCGGTAGCCGGGGGTACAATGAGCAGTTCTTC,CASSSGVGSRGYNEQFF
NA,TRBD1,TRBJ2-7,TRBV28,TGTGCCAGCAGTTTGCGGACAGGGACCCCCTACGAGCAGTACTTC,CASSLRTGTPYEQYF
few,TRBD2,TRBJ2-3,TRBV5-1,TGCGCCAGCAGCAATAGCGGGGGAACCACAGATACGCAGTATTTT,CASSNSGGTTDTQYF
NA,NA,TRBJ2-7,TRBV5-5,TGTGCCAGCAGCTGGGGAGGGGGGGGAAGGTACGAGCAGTACTTC,CASSWGGGGRYEQYF
NA,TRBD2,TRBJ2-7,TRBV6-6,TGTGCCAGCACCTATAGCGGGAGCCCCTACGAGCAGTACTTC,CASTYSGSPYEQYF
NA,NA,TRBJ2-1,TRBV14,TGTGCCAGCAGCCAAGATTGGGGGCGAATTGACAATGAGCAGTTCTTC,CASSQDWGRIDNEQFF
once,NA,TRBJ1-6,TRBV21-1,TGTGCCAGCAGCAAAAGGCGGAACTCCTATAATTCACCCCTCCACTTT,CASSKRRNSYNSPLHF
NA,TRBD2,TRBJ2-3,TRBV7-6,TGTGCCAGCACCCCCGTCGGGGGGGCGGGCACAGATACGCAGTATTTT,CASTPVGGAGTDTQYF
NA,NA,TRBJ1-1,TRBV11-3,TGTGCCAGCAGCCTAAGGGGGAACACTGAAGCTTTCTTT,CASSLRGNTEAFF
NA,TRBD1,TRBJ2-3,TRBV18,TGTGCCAGCTCACCGCTTCCTGTACAGGGGAACACAGATACGCAGTATTTT,CASSPLPVQGNTDTQYF
NA,NA,TRBJ1-2,TRBV6-6,TGTGCCAGCAGCTCCGACAGGAAAACTAACTATGGCTACACCTTC,CASSSDRKTNYGYTF
once,NA,TRBJ2-1,TRBV21-1,TGTGCCAGCAGCAGAGAGACTAGCGGCTACAATGAGCAGTTCTTC,CASSRETSGYNEQFF
few,TRBD1,TRBJ1-4,TRBV5-1,TGCGCCAGCAGCTCCGGACAGGGATTGGGGATAGGCGAAAAACTGTTTTTT,CASSSGQGLGIGEKLFF
NA,TRBD1,TRBJ1-6,TRBV5-1,TGCGCCAGCAGCGTGGGGGACAGGGTGAATAATTCACCCCTCCACTTT,CASSVGDRVNNSPLHF
NA,TRBD1,TRBJ2-7,TRBV29-1,TGCAGCGGTCTGACAGGGGGCTACGAGCAGTACTTC,CSGLTGGYEQYF